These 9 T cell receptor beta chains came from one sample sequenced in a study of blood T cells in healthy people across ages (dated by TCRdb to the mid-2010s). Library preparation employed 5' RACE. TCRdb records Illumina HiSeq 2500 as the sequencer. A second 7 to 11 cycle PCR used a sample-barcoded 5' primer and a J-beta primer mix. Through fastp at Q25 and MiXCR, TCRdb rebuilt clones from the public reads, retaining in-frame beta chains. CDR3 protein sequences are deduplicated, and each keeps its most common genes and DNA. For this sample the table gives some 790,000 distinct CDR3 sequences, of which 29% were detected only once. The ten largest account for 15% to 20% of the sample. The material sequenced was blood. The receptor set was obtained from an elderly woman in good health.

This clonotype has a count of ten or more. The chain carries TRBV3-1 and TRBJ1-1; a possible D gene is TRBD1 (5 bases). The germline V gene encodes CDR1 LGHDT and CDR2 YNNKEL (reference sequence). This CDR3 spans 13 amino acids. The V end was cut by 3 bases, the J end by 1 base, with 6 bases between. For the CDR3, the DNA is TGTGCCAGCAGCCAGACAGAGAACACTGAAGCTTTCTTT. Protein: CASSQTENTEAFF.

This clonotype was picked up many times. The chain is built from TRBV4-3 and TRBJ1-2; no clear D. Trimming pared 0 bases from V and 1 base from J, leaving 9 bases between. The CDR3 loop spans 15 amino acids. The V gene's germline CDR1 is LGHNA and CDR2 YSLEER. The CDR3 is CASSQDYRINYGYTF. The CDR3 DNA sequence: TGCGCCAGCAGCCAAGACTATCGGATTAACTATGGCTACACCTTC.

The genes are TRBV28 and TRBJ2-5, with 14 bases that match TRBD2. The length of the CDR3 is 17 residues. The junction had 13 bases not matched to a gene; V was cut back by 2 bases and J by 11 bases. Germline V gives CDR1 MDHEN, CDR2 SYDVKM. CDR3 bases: TGTGCCAGCAGTTTAGGGACTAGCGGGGGCCCCGGGGGGGAGCAGTACTTC. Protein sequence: CASSLGTSGGPGGEQYF.

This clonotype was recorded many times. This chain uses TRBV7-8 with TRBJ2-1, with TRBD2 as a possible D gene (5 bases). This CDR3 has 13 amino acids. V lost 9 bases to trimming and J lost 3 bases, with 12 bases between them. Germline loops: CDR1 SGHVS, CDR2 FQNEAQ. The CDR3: CASQEGVYNEQFF. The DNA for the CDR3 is TGTGCCAGTCAAGAGGGCGTCTACAATGAGCAGTTCTTC.

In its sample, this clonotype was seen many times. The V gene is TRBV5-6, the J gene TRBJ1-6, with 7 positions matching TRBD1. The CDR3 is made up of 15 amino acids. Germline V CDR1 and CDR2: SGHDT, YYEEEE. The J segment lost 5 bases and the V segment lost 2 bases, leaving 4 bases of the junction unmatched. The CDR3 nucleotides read TGTGCCAGCAGCTTCTTCGGGACAGATAATTCACCCCTCCACTTT. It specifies CASSFFGTDNSPLHF.

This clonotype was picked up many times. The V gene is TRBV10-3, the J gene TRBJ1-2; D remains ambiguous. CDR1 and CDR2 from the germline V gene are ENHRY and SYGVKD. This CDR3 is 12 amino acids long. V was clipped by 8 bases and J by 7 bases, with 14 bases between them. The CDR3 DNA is TGTGCCATCTCCCGGTCGGGAGGTGGCTACACCTTC. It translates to CAISRSGGGYTF.

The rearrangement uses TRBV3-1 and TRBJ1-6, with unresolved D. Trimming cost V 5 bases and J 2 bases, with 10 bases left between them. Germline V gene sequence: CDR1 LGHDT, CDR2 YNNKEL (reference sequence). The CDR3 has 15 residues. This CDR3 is CASSITLTYNSPLHF. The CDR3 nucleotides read TGTGCCAGCAGCATAACACTAACCTATAATTCACCCCTCCACTTT.

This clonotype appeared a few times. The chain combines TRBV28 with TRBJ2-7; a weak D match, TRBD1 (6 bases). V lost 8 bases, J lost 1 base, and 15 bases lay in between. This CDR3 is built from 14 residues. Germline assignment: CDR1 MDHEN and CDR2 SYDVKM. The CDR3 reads CASFPQGPSYEQYF. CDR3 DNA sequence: TGTGCCAGCTTCCCCCAGGGGCCATCCTACGAGCAGTACTTC.

In DNA form, the CDR3 reads TGTGCCAGCAGTGAGCAGGGTAGTCTCGGCTACGAGCAGTACTTC. This gives the protein CASSEQGSLGYEQYF. The chain carries TRBV7-9 and TRBJ2-7, with D tentatively TRBD1 (5 bases). V lost 6 bases to trimming and J lost 3 bases, with 18 bases between them. The CDR3 consists of 15 residues. Germline-derived CDR1 and CDR2 are SEHNR and FQNEAQ (reference sequence).